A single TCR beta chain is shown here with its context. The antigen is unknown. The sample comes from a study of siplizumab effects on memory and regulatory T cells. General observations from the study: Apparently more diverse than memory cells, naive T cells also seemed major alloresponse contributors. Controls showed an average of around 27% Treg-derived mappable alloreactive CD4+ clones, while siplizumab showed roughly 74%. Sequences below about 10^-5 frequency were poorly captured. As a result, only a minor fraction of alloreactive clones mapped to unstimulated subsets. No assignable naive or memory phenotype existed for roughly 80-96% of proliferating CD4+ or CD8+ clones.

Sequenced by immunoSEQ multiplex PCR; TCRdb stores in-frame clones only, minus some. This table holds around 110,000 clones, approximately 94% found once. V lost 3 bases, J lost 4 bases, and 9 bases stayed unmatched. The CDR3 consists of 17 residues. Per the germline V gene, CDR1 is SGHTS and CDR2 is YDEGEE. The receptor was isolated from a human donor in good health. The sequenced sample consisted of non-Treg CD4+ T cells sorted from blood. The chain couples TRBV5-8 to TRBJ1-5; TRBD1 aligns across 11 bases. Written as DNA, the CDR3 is TGTGCCAGCAGCTCGGACAGGGGGCGAGGTGGGAATCAGCCCCAGCATTTT. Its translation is CASSSDRGRGGNQPQHF.